This T cell receptor (beta chain) is from a study of shared clonotypes between healthy human individuals. V lost 0 bases and J lost 6; bases outside the gene matches: 7. The V gene's germline CDR1 is SGHRS and CDR2 YFSETQ. The CDR3 has 16 residues. Assay: immunoSEQ multiplex PCR; the TCRdb copy retains only in-frame clones and omits some. The data contain some 2,100,000 clones, about 94% of them seen just once; the ten biggest clones take up less than 0.15%. The clonotype originates from a man between 18 and 35 years old in good health. The source material was naive CD4+ T cells sorted from blood. As to subset: CD45RA+ positively selected. The chain uses TRBV5-1 and TRBJ2-2; 8 positions match TRBD1. CDR3 sequence (DNA): TGCGCCAGCAGCTTGGGGACAGGGACCTCCCCCGGGGAGCTGTTTTTT. This translates into CASSLGTGTSPGELFF.